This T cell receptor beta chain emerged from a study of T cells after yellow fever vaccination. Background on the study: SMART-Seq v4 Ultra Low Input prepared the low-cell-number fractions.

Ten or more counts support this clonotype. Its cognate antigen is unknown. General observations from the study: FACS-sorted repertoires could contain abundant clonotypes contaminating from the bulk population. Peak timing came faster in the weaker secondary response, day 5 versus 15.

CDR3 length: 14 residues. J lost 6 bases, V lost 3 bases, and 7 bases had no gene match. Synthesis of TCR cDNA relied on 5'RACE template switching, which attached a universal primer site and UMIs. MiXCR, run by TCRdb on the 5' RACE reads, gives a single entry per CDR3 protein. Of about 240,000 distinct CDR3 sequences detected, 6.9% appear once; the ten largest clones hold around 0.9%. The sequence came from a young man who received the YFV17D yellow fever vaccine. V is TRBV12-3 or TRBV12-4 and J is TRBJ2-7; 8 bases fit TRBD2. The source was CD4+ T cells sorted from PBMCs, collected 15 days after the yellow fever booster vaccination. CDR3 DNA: TGTGCCAGCAGTTTGGCCGGGACTAGTGGCGAGCAGTACTTC. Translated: CASSLAGTSGEQYF.